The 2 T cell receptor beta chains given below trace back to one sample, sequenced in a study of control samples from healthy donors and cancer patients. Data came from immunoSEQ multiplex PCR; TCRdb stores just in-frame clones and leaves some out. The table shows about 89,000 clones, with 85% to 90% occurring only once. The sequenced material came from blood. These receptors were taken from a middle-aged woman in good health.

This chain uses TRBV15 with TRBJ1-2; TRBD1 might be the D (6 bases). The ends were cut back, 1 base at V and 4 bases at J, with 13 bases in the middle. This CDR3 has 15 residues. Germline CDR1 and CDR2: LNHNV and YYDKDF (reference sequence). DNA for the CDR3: TGTGCCACCAGCAGAGGAGGACAGAGATTCTATGGCTACACCTTC. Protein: CATSRGGQRFYGYTF.

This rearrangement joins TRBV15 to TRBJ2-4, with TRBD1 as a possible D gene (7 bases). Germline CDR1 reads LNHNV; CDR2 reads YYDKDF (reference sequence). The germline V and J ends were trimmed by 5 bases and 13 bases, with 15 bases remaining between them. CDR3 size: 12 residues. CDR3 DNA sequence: TGTGCCACCAGCGGGGGGACAGCGTCCCAGTACTTC. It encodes CATSGGTASQYF.